A single sample is the source of the 27 T cell receptor beta chains below, sequenced in a study of T cell repertoires in cytomegalovirus infection. TCRdb ran MiXCR on the reads and lists one entry per CDR3 protein. The profile shows approximately 990,000 distinct CDR3 sequences, around 29% of them singletons. Their specific antigens are unknown. The material was cultured CD8+ T cells from PBMCs, obtained from culture after CMV antigen stimulation. The receptor set was obtained from a human donor in good health (CMV status not recorded). Some clones in this sample may be carry-over from other donors' samples.

This clonotype has only a few counts. The J gene is TRBJ2-7, the V gene TRBV6-6; a possible D gene is TRBD2 (5 bases). Germline V gives CDR1 MNHNY, CDR2 SVGAGI (reference sequence). The germline V and J ends were trimmed by 5 bases and 3 bases, with 14 bases remaining between them. The CDR3 consists of 14 residues. The CDR3 DNA is TGTGCCAGCAGTACCGACGGAGGATTCTACGAGCAGTACGTC. Encoded protein: CASSTDGGFYEQYV.

This clonotype has just a few counts. This chain connects TRBV11-1 to TRBJ1-1, with TRBD1 matching over 7 bases. The junction had 14 bases not matched to a gene; V was cut back by 5 bases and J by 11 bases. This CDR3 has 14 residues. Germline V CDR1 and CDR2: SGHAT, FQDESV (reference sequence). The CDR3: CASSKYLTGFEAFF. The DNA of the CDR3 is TGTGCCAGCAGCAAATACCTGACAGGGTTTGAGGCTTTCTTT.

This clonotype was seen a handful of times. This chain links TRBV6-1 with TRBJ2-2, with TRBD1 matching over 9 bases. Germline lookup yields CDR1 MNHNS and CDR2 SASEGT. The CDR3 runs to 15 residues. Trimming removed 5 bases from V and 7 bases from J; junction bases left unmatched: 8. The CDR3 nucleotides are TGTGCCAGCAGTCACTGGACAGGGGCCCTCGGGGAGCTGTTTTTT. The encoded protein is CASSHWTGALGELFF.

This clonotype has more than one count but fewer than ten. J is TRBJ1-3 and V is TRBV2; D possibly corresponds to TRBD1 (5 bases). The CDR3 runs to 14 residues. Germline CDR1 is SNHLY and CDR2 is FYNNEI. Between the trimmed V and J ends, which lost 2 bases and 4 bases, there was a span of 9 bases. The CDR3 nucleotides are TGTGCCAGCAGTGAAAAGGGGTCGGGAAACACCATATATTTT. Translated, it gives CASSEKGSGNTIYF. Supplemented by reference TRBV2 and TRBJ1-3, the full variable domain reads EPEVTQTPSHQVTQMGQEVILRCVPISNHLYFYWYRQILGQKVEFLVSFYNNEISEKSEIFDDQFSVERPDGSNFTLKIRSTKLEDSAMYFCASSEKGSGNTIYFGEGSWLTVV.

Notes on this clonotype: At one end the junction does not follow the germline gene, possibly because of a read error. The chain employs TRBV7-3 and TRBJ2-4; 7 nucleotides line up with TRBD2. CDR1 and CDR2 (germline): SGHTA, FQGTGA. There are 14 residues in the CDR3. This CDR3 is CVSSSSGDKNIQYF. In DNA form, the CDR3 reads TGTGTCAGCAGCTCCAGCGGGGACAAAAACATTCAGTACTTC.

Concerning this clonotype itself: Possible read error: a much larger clone is one base away. This chain links TRBV7-2 with TRBJ1-1, with 7 nucleotides matching TRBD1. Germline V CDR1 and CDR2: SGHTA, FQGNSA. The CDR3 loop spans 20 amino acids. The CDR3: CASSLDLLNLQGWGSTGAIF. The CDR3 DNA sequence: TGTGCCAGCAGCCTCGACTTACTAAACCTACAGGGGTGGGGGTCCACGGGAGCTATCTTT.

This clonotype was seen only a few times. The genes are TRBV12-3 or TRBV12-4 and TRBJ2-2; 8 positions match TRBD1. The ends lost 5 bases at V and 5 bases at J; junction bases unmatched: 4. The CDR3 consists of 14 residues. CDR3 loop: CASSPDRATGELFF. The CDR3 coding sequence is TGTGCCAGCAGTCCGGACAGGGCTACCGGGGAGCTGTTTTTT.

This clonotype was detected many times. This chain connects TRBV7-8 to TRBJ1-1; maybe TRBD1 (5 bases). This CDR3 is 17 amino acids long. V lost 5 bases and J 3 bases, leaving 22 bases between the germline ends. In germline, CDR1 is SGHVS, CDR2 FQNEAQ. The CDR3 sequence is CASSPRSRGWGDTEAFF. The CDR3 region has the DNA TGTGCCAGCAGCCCGCGTTCAAGGGGCTGGGGAGACACTGAAGCTTTCTTT.

Details on this clonotype: At one end, the junction sequence differs from germline, possibly due to a read error. The chain couples TRBV7-9 to TRBJ2-1; no definite D call. This CDR3 region has 13 residues. CDR1 and CDR2 (germline): SEHNR, FQNEAQ (reference sequence). In DNA form, the CDR3 reads TGTGTCAGCAGCCCAGTCCGGTACAATGAGCAGTTCTTC. Its translation is CVSSPVRYNEQFF.

The rearrangement joins TRBV6-1 to TRBJ2-7; a possible D gene is TRBD2 (6 bases). The CDR3 consists of 13 residues. Trimming pared 2 bases from V and 7 bases from J, leaving 12 bases between. CDR1 is MNHNS and CDR2 is SASEGT in the germline V gene. CDR3 protein: CASSEIDAGEQYV. As DNA, the CDR3 is TGTGCCAGCAGTGAAATAGATGCGGGGGAGCAGTACGTC.

The chain joins TRBV15 to TRBJ2-7; 8 bases align to TRBD1. The length of the CDR3 is 13 residues. Germline-derived CDR1 and CDR2 are LNHNV and YYDKDF (reference sequence). J gave up 5 bases and V 6 bases, and 6 bases lay outside the gene matches. DNA for the CDR3: TGTGCCACCAGTCAGGACAGGGCCCACGAGCAGTACTTC. It specifies CATSQDRAHEQYF. Combining the CDR3 with reference TRBV15 and TRBJ2-7 gives the whole variable domain DAMVIQNPRYQVTQFGKPVTLSCSQTLNHNVMYWYQQKSSQAPKLLFHYYDKDFNNEADTPDNFQSRRPNTSFCFLDIRSPGLGDTAMYLCATSQDRAHEQYFGPGTRLTVT.

This clonotype came up many times. The CDR3 sequence: CASSFDSYNEQFF. CDR3 nucleotides: TGTGCCAGCAGTTTCGACAGTTACAATGAGCAGTTCTTC. This sequence joins TRBV6-5 and TRBJ2-1; TRBD1 is a possible D gene (5 bases). Germline CDR1 is MNHEY and CDR2 is SVGAGI. CDR3 length equals 13 residues. The V end was cut by 4 bases, the J end by 4 bases, with 8 bases between.

The V and J genes are TRBV20-1 and TRBJ1-5; D possibly corresponds to TRBD1 (5 bases). The ends were cut back, 1 base at V and 5 bases at J, with 12 bases in the middle. Germline loops: CDR1 DFQATT, CDR2 SNEGSKA (reference sequence). CDR3 length: 14 residues. CDR3 protein: CSARVSDMDQPQHF. The CDR3 DNA follows: TGCAGTGCTAGAGTCTCGGACATGGATCAGCCCCAGCATTTT.

CDR3 DNA sequence: TGCGCCAGCAGCTTCCGGACAGGGAATGGCTACACCTTC. As protein: CASSFRTGNGYTF. The V call is TRBV5-1, the J call TRBJ1-2; 8 bases are shared with TRBD1. The CDR3 consists of 13 residues. Germline lookup yields CDR1 SGHRS and CDR2 YFSETQ. V gave up 2 bases and J gave up 6 bases; unmatched junction bases: 3.

To note about this clonotype: At one end, the junction sequence differs from germline, possibly due to a read error. The chain links TRBV7-4 to TRBJ1-2, with D possibly matching TRBD1 (5 bases). The CDR3 totals 18 residues. CDR1 is SGHVT and CDR2 is SQSDAQ in the germline V gene. The CDR3 spells CVSSLAKDLWGVVDGYTF. In DNA form, the CDR3 reads TGTGTCAGCAGCTTAGCCAAAGACTTATGGGGGGTAGTCGACGGCTACACCTTC.

The rearrangement uses TRBV29-1 and TRBJ2-1; D perhaps matches TRBD2 (5 bases). The germline CDR1 and CDR2 sequences are SQVTM and ANQGSEA. The CDR3 spans 14 residues. Trimming pared 4 bases from V and 4 bases from J, leaving 14 bases between. CDR3 nucleotide sequence: TGCAGCGTTGGCCCGGACGGGGAATACAATGAGCAGTTCTTC. Translation gives CSVGPDGEYNEQFF.

In this sample, this clonotype turned up many times. This sequence joins TRBV7-6 and TRBJ1-2; D unclear. Germline V CDR1 and CDR2: SGHVS, FNYEAQ. Trimming shortened V by 3 bases and J by 7 bases, and 6 bases separated the two germline ends. The CDR3 loop spans 11 amino acids. In nucleotides, the CDR3 is TGTGCCAGCAGCTTTGGATTTGGCTACACCTTC. It yields the protein CASSFGFGYTF.

A few counts support this clonotype. The chain recombines TRBV18 with TRBJ1-4; D is unclear. This CDR3 is built from 15 residues. The V end was cut by 3 bases, the J end by 1 base, with 9 bases between. Germline loops: CDR1 KGHSH, CDR2 LQKENI. The DNA for the CDR3 is TGTGCCAGCTCACCCGTTGCGCGAACTAATGAAAAACTGTTTTTT. Amino acid sequence: CASSPVARTNEKLFF. Full variable domain (missing parts from reference TRBV18 and TRBJ1-4): NAGVMQNPRHLVRRRGQEARLRCSPMKGHSHVYWYRQLPEEGLKFMVYLQKENIIDESGMPKERFSAEFPKEGPSILRIQQVVRGDSAAYFCASSPVARTNEKLFFGSGTQLSVL.

A remark on this clonotype: Relative to the germline gene, one junction end is altered; a read error may explain this. The rearrangement links TRBV20-1 to TRBJ1-6; weak D call: TRBD1 (5 bases). CDR3 size: 15 residues. Germline loops: CDR1 DFQATT, CDR2 SNEGSKA (reference sequence). The CDR3 DNA follows: TGCTGTGCTAGGGACGGAAGCTCCTATAATTCACCCCTCCACTTT. It codes for CCARDGSSYNSPLHF.

The rearrangement uses TRBV9 and TRBJ2-5; D is possibly TRBD2 (6 bases). The CDR3 runs to 16 residues. Germline V CDR1 and CDR2: SGDLS, YYNGEE. V was shortened by 0 bases and J by 5 bases, with 17 bases between the two germline ends. CDR3 amino acids: CASSVAGGLPQETQYF. As DNA, the CDR3 is TGTGCCAGCAGCGTAGCTGGGGGACTCCCTCAGGAGACCCAGTACTTC.

The chain carries TRBV5-1 and TRBJ1-1; 9 bases match TRBD1. The germline V gene encodes CDR1 SGHRS and CDR2 YFSETQ. This CDR3 has 16 residues. V dropped 0 bases and J dropped 5; count of bases not matched to a gene: 8. CDR3 residues: CASSLALGTGRTEAFF. The CDR3 DNA is TGCGCCAGCAGCTTGGCCCTCGGGACAGGGAGGACTGAAGCTTTCTTT.

This sequence joins TRBV7-6 and TRBJ2-3; 7 nucleotides line up with TRBD1. Per the germline V gene, CDR1 is SGHVS and CDR2 is FNYEAQ. This CDR3 comprises 14 residues. The J segment lost 4 bases and the V segment lost 5 bases, leaving 6 bases of the junction unmatched. CDR3 residues: CASSPDRAADTQYF. CDR3 DNA: TGTGCCAGCAGCCCCGACAGGGCAGCAGATACGCAGTATTTT.

J is TRBJ2-2 and V is TRBV6-8, with D unresolved. From germline, CDR1 is MNHGY and CDR2 SAAAGT. V gave up 6 bases and J gave up 4 bases, with 12 bases separating them. The CDR3 has 14 amino acids. The CDR3 DNA sequence: TGTGCCAGCAGCTCCCTCCGATCCACCGGGGAGCTGTTTTTT. This translates into CASSSLRSTGELFF.

This clonotype was counted only a few times. The genes are TRBV7-6 and TRBJ1-6; 7 bases are a match to TRBD1. Germline V gene data show CDR1 as SGHVS and CDR2 as FNYEAQ. V lost 5 bases, J lost 3 bases, and 4 bases stayed unmatched. This CDR3 spans 15 amino acids. CDR3 loop: CASSPTGIYNSPLHF. Written as DNA, the CDR3 is TGTGCCAGCAGCCCGACAGGGATCTATAATTCACCCCTCCACTTT.

There are many counts of this clonotype. The chain employs TRBV19 and TRBJ2-1; the D gene is possibly TRBD2 (6 bases). V gave up 5 bases and J gave up 0 bases, with 11 bases separating them. The CDR3 runs to 15 residues. Germline CDR1 is LNHDA and CDR2 is SQIVND (reference sequence). The CDR3 DNA follows: TGTGCCAGTAGTTCCCTCGGGGGCTCCTACAATGAGCAGTTCTTC. Translated: CASSSLGGSYNEQFF.

This clonotype was observed a single time. The chain combines TRBV12-3 or TRBV12-4 with TRBJ1-2; D gene uncertain. Trimming shortened V by 5 bases and J by 7 bases, and 17 bases separated the two germline ends. The CDR3 length is 14 residues. The CDR3 coding sequence is TGTGCCAGCAGTCCCGGACCGTCATCAGGTGGCTACACCTTC. Encoded protein: CASSPGPSSGGYTF.

This clonotype was observed a handful of times. The V gene is TRBV6-2 or TRBV6-3, the J gene TRBJ2-1, with 9 bases matching TRBD2. Germline values: CDR1 MNHEY, CDR2 SVGEGT. The CDR3 length is 15 residues. J was trimmed by 5 bases and V by 7 bases; bases with no gene match: 9. The CDR3 DNA reads as TGTGCCAGCACCCAAAGAGGACTAGCGAACAATGAGCAGTTCTTC. It translates to CASTQRGLANNEQFF.